One and the same sample provided the 6 T cell receptor beta chains below, sequenced in a study of shared clonotypes between healthy human individuals (TCRdb year 2020). The library was generated by the immunoSEQ multiplex PCR assay. Held by TCRdb, this immuneACCESS table contains in-frame sequences only and omits some clones. Under half of the omission traces to an unresolved V gene where checked; the cause of the rest is unknown. This sample holds approximately 460,000 clones; around 77% were observed only once. The ten largest make up around 13% of the sample. Sequencing was performed on PBMCs. All receptors derive from a woman in her forties in good health. Some clones in this sample may be carry-over from other donors' samples.

The chain is built from TRBV2 and TRBJ1-5; unclear D gene. The germline V and J ends were trimmed by 7 bases and 1 base, with 14 bases remaining between them. Germline V gives CDR1 SNHLY, CDR2 FYNNEI. The CDR3 extends over 15 amino acids. The CDR3 DNA sequence: TGTGCCAGCACCCTAGACGGGATGAGCAATCAGCCCCAGCATTTT. It encodes CASTLDGMSNQPQHF.

Concerning this clone: One base away lies a much larger clone, so this may be a sequencing read error. Other DNA sequences in this sample translate to the same CDR3. The rearrangement links TRBV20-1 to TRBJ2-7; D remains ambiguous. Per germline, CDR1 DFQATT and CDR2 SNEGSKA (reference sequence). The CDR3 spans 11 residues. Trimming took 6 bases from V and 2 from J, leaving 8 bases between them. CDR3 protein: CSARRTYEQYF. Here the CDR3 DNA reads TGCAGTGCCCGACGGACCTACGAGCAGTACTTC.

A few counts support this clone. J is TRBJ2-7 and V is TRBV6-4; 8 positions match TRBD1. This CDR3 has 14 amino acids. The junction had 1 base not matched to a gene; V was cut back by 0 bases and J by 3 bases. Germline V CDR1 and CDR2: MRHNA, SNTAGT. The CDR3: CASSDSDRDYEQYF. CDR3 nucleotides: TGTGCCAGCAGTGACTCGGACAGGGACTACGAGCAGTACTTC.

V and J are TRBV6-6 and TRBJ1-5, with 7 bases matching TRBD1. CDR1 is MNHNY, CDR2 SVGAGI, per germline (reference sequence). This CDR3 comprises 13 residues. Trimming cost V 5 bases and J 4 bases; bases outside gene matches: 2. This chain's CDR3 is CASSGQANQPQHF. The CDR3 DNA sequence: TGTGCCAGCAGTGGACAGGCGAATCAGCCCCAGCATTTT.

This clone was picked up one time. This sequence joins TRBV10-3 and TRBJ2-5, with 14 positions matching TRBD2. Germline V gene sequence: CDR1 ENHRY, CDR2 SYGVKD. J gave up 2 bases and V 2 bases, and 1 base lay outside the gene matches. CDR3 length equals 16 residues. The chain's CDR3 is CAISEGLAGGQETQYF. The CDR3 DNA sequence: TGTGCCATCAGTGAGGGACTAGCGGGAGGTCAAGAGACCCAGTACTTC.

The chain combines TRBV6-6 with TRBJ2-7; D is undetermined. The CDR3 totals 12 residues. V was cut by 6 bases and J by 3 bases, with 9 bases left in between. Looked up from germline, CDR1 is MNHNY and CDR2 is SVGAGI (reference sequence). CDR3 in DNA: TGTGCCAGCAGACCACAGAGCTACGAGCAGTACTTC. It encodes CASRPQSYEQYF.